These T cell receptor beta chains were read from a single sample in a study of control samples from healthy donors and cancer patients. The assay was immunoSEQ multiplex PCR, and TCRdb's table has in-frame clones only and misses some. The table has approximately 41,000 clones, approximately 94% seen once; the top ten hold roughly a quarter. The specimen was blood. Every receptor here comes from a man aged 55 to 70 in good health. Each CDR3 is given with its conserved first and last residue. Each record gives: D gene, J gene, V gene, CDR3 length, clone size, CDR3 protein, CDR3 DNA. The D gene is left open where the match is weak. Where a row states a size, it is once, few, many or the class of an expanded clone; other rows omit it.

>TRBD2|TRBJ2-7|TRBV6-5|15|-
CASRAGASGIYEQYF
TGTGCCAGCAGGGCCGGGGCTAGCGGGATCTACGAGCAGTACTTC
>TRBD2|TRBJ2-1|TRBV11-2|16|-
CASSSRSSGRYNEQFF
TGTGCCAGCAGCTCCCGGAGTAGCGGGAGGTACAATGAGCAGTTCTTC
>-|TRBJ2-1|TRBV9|13|-
CASSVVGSGDLFF
TGTGCCAGCAGCGTAGTCGGTTCGGGGGATCTGTTCTTC
>-|TRBJ2-6|TRBV19|13|-
CASTLSGANVLTF
TGTGCCAGTACCCTCTCCGGGGCCAACGTCCTGACTTTC
>TRBD1|TRBJ1-2|TRBV7-8|18|-
CASSYGTGAKLLNYGYTF
TGTGCCAGCAGCTATGGGACAGGGGCCAAACTACTAAACTATGGCTACACCTTC
>-|TRBJ2-7|TRBV10-3|18|-
CAIGVQTRWTISSYEQYF
TGTGCCATCGGAGTACAAACCCGGTGGACGATAAGCTCCTACGAGCAGTACTTC
>-|TRBJ2-7|TRBV11-3|14|-
CASSQTRLSDEQYF
TGTGCCAGCAGCCAAACACGGTTGTCCGACGAGCAGTACTTC
>-|TRBJ1-2|TRBV7-8|12|-
CASSLTSHGYTF
TGTGCCAGCAGCTTGACTTCCCATGGCTACACCTTC
>-|TRBJ2-5|TRBV6-6|14|-
CASRTGNVQETQYF
TGTGCCAGCAGAACGGGGAACGTCCAAGAGACCCAGTACTTC
>TRBD1|TRBJ1-1|TRBV6-6|15|-
CASSLSGGEGTEAFF
TGTGCCAGCAGTTTATCAGGGGGCGAAGGGACTGAAGCTTTCTTT
>-|TRBJ2-5|TRBV2|12|-
CASSEVGKTQYF
TGTGCCAGCAGTGAGGTTGGGAAGACCCAGTACTTC
>-|TRBJ2-7|TRBV6-1|14|-
CASSEKGKEGEQYF
TGTGCCAGCAGTGAAAAGGGGAAGGAGGGCGAGCAGTACTTC
>-|TRBJ1-1|TRBV27|14|-
CASSSLGQNFEAFF
TGTGCCAGCAGTTCACTAGGACAGAACTTTGAAGCTTTCTTT
>-|TRBJ2-5|TRBV12-5|15|-
CASGFGGGVGETQYF
TGTGCTAGTGGTTTCGGAGGGGGGGTTGGGGAGACCCAGTACTTC
>-|TRBJ2-2|TRBV3-1/TRBV3-2|15|-
CASSQEFSVTGELFF
TGTGCCAGCAGCCAAGAATTCTCGGTTACCGGGGAGCTGTTTTTT
>-|TRBJ2-7|TRBV3-1/TRBV3-2|13|-
CASSPRVRYEQYF
TGTGCCAGCAGCCCCAGGGTTCGGTACGAGCAGTACTTC
>TRBD2|TRBJ2-1|TRBV10-2|15|-
CASSFPGLPYNEQFF
TGCGCCAGCAGTTTCCCGGGACTACCATACAATGAGCAGTTCTTC
>TRBD1|TRBJ1-3|TRBV27|15|-
CASSETGISGNTIYF
TGTGCCAGCAGTGAGACAGGGATCTCTGGAAACACCATATATTTT
>-|TRBJ1-2|TRBV11-2|13|-
CASSLAPNYGYTF
TGTGCCAGCAGCTTAGCTCCAAACTATGGCTACACCTTC
>-|TRBJ1-6|TRBV9|16|-
CASSVGTGRNNSPLHF
TGTGCCAGCAGCGTAGGAACAGGGAGAAATAATTCACCCCTCCACTTT
>TRBD2|TRBJ2-7|TRBV11-1|16|-
CASSFGGLAEAYEQYF
TGTGCCAGCAGCTTTGGCGGACTAGCGGAGGCCTACGAGCAGTACTTC
>-|TRBJ1-2|TRBV12-3/TRBV12-4|11|-
CASSIHYGYTF
TGTGCCAGCAGTATACACTATGGCTACACCTTC
>TRBD1|TRBJ1-6|TRBV5-1|15|-
CVSSTGQGINSPLHF
TGCGTCAGCAGCACAGGACAGGGAATAAATTCACCCCTCCACTTT
>-|TRBJ1-4|TRBV6-1|15|once
CASSEGKEGNEKLFF
TGTGCCAGCAGTGAAGGAAAGGAGGGTAATGAAAAACTGTTTTTT
>TRBD2|TRBJ2-7|TRBV3-1/TRBV3-2|17|-
CASSQMWRREGPYEQYF
TGTGCCAGCAGCCAAATGTGGCGGCGGGAGGGACCCTACGAGCAGTACTTC
>-|TRBJ2-7|TRBV9|13|-
CASSVRGGHEQYF
TGTGCCAGCAGCGTCAGAGGGGGTCACGAGCAGTACTTC
>TRBD2|TRBJ2-1|TRBV19|14|-
CASSPLAGVGEQFF
TGTGCCAGTAGTCCTCTAGCGGGAGTTGGTGAGCAGTTCTTC
>-|TRBJ2-3|TRBV24-1|15|-
CATSDNQGIADTQYF
TGTGCCACCAGTGATAATCAGGGGATAGCAGATACGCAGTATTTT
>TRBD1|TRBJ2-2|TRBV11-3|15|-
CASSPTGLVTGELFF
TGTGCCAGCAGCCCGACAGGGCTCGTTACCGGGGAGCTGTTTTTT
>TRBD1|TRBJ2-1|TRBV11-3|16|-
CASSSRTGDPYNEQFF
TGTGCCAGCAGCTCCAGAACAGGGGATCCCTACAATGAGCAGTTCTTC
>-|TRBJ2-3|TRBV7-9|10|-
CAAETDTQYF
TGTGCCGCAGAGACAGATACGCAGTATTTT
>-|TRBJ2-1|TRBV13|15|-
CASSTSDSRYNEQFF
TGTGCCAGCAGCACCTCCGACAGCCGATACAATGAGCAGTTCTTC
>-|TRBJ2-3|TRBV14|13|-
CASSQDPGDTQYF
TGTGCCAGCAGCCAAGATCCCGGGGATACGCAGTATTTT
>TRBD2|TRBJ2-2|TRBV4-2|18|-
CASSLHSGGVPNTGELFF
TGTGCCAGCAGCCTCCACTCGGGGGGTGTCCCTAACACCGGGGAGCTGTTTTTT
>-|TRBJ1-5|TRBV5-4|13|-
CASSLGSNQPQHF
TGTGCCAGCAGCTTGGGTAGCAATCAGCCCCAGCATTTT
>-|TRBJ1-6|TRBV7-2|17|-
CASSRWGRSSYNSPLHF
TGTGCCAGCAGCCGTTGGGGTCGGAGCTCCTATAATTCACCCCTCCACTTT
>-|TRBJ2-3|TRBV29-1|14|-
CSGHKAGSFDTQYF
TGCAGCGGCCATAAAGCGGGCTCCTTCGATACGCAGTATTTT
>-|TRBJ2-3|TRBV7-8|13|-
CASLVRIADTQYF
TGTGCCAGCCTTGTTCGGATCGCAGATACGCAGTATTTT
>TRBD1|TRBJ2-5|TRBV4-2|18|-
CASSQDLSGQGLSETQYF
TGTGCCAGCAGCCAAGATCTCTCCGGACAGGGACTCTCCGAGACCCAGTACTTC
>-|TRBJ2-7|TRBV19|15|-
CASSALGGLSGEQYF
TGTGCCAGTAGTGCACTAGGGGGCCTTAGCGGCGAGCAGTACTTC
>-|TRBJ2-1|TRBV7-3|15|-
CASSSDSSSYNEQFF
TGTGCCAGCAGCTCCGACAGCAGCTCCTACAATGAGCAGTTCTTC
>-|TRBJ2-7|TRBV9|14|-
CASSVGTVPYEQYF
TGTGCCAGCAGCGTAGGGACAGTTCCCTACGAGCAGTACTTC
>TRBD1|TRBJ2-7|TRBV14|16|-
CASSQDRNRGTYEQYF
TGTGCCAGCAGCCAAGATCGGAACAGGGGGACCTACGAGCAGTACTTC
>-|TRBJ2-2|TRBV7-2|14|-
CASGTRLNTGELFF
TGTGCCAGCGGGACCAGACTGAACACCGGGGAGCTGTTTTTT
>-|TRBJ1-5|TRBV10-3|17|once
CAITRGNDSTSNQPQHF
TGTGCCATCACCCGGGGAAATGACTCGACGAGCAATCAGCCCCAGCATTTT
>TRBD1|TRBJ2-2|TRBV7-8|16|-
CASSRGGQGATGELFF
TGTGCCAGCAGCCGAGGAGGGCAGGGGGCCACCGGGGAGCTGTTTTTT
>-|TRBJ2-1|TRBV19|14|-
CATNNRDKDNEQFF
TGTGCCACCAATAACCGGGACAAAGACAATGAGCAGTTCTTC
>-|TRBJ1-1|TRBV10-1|13|-
CASSAGRNTEAFF
TGCGCCAGCAGTGCGGGACGGAACACTGAAGCTTTCTTT